Listed below are T cell receptor beta chains from one sample, sequenced in a study of cytomegalovirus exposure and HLA in healthy donors. TCRdb's table, derived via immunoSEQ multiplex PCR, lists solely in-frame clones and lacks some. The data show some 130,000 clones, with about 78% seen just once and approximately 2.9% held by the top ten. The sample taken for sequencing was PBMCs. The receptors derive from a human donor in good health. The CDR3 runs from the conserved cysteine through the conserved F or W. D genes are given only for firm matches. The size field is filled for only some rows; it gives once, few, many or a size class.

j_gene: TRBJ1-5; abundance: few; v_gene: TRBV27; d_gene: .; CDR3nt: TGTGCCAGCAGTTTAGAAGCCTACAATCAGCCCCAGCATTTT; CDR3aa: CASSLEAYNQPQHF
j_gene: TRBJ2-3; abundance: .; v_gene: TRBV2; d_gene: TRBD2; CDR3nt: TGTGCCAGCAGCGAGTCATCGGGTCTAGCGGGAGGGCCCTCCACAGATACGCAGTATTTT; CDR3aa: CASSESSGLAGGPSTDTQYF
j_gene: TRBJ1-2; abundance: .; v_gene: TRBV6-5; d_gene: TRBD1; CDR3nt: TGTGCCAGCAGTTACGATCGGGACAGCAACTATGGCTACACCTTC; CDR3aa: CASSYDRDSNYGYTF
j_gene: TRBJ2-7; abundance: .; v_gene: TRBV6-6; d_gene: .; CDR3nt: TGTGCCAGCAAAAACAGGTTAAGCTCCTACGAGCAGTACTTC; CDR3aa: CASKNRLSSYEQYF
j_gene: TRBJ2-1; abundance: .; v_gene: TRBV27; d_gene: TRBD2; CDR3nt: TGTGCCATCATGACCCCCCCTGGTAGCGGGAGGGGAGATGAGCAGTTCTTC; CDR3aa: CAIMTPPGSGRGDEQFF
j_gene: TRBJ2-7; abundance: .; v_gene: TRBV5-8; d_gene: TRBD1; CDR3nt: TGTGCCAGCACCCGACCGGGACAGGGTAAATACGAGCAGTACTTC; CDR3aa: CASTRPGQGKYEQYF
j_gene: TRBJ2-3; abundance: .; v_gene: TRBV2; d_gene: TRBD1; CDR3nt: TGTGCCAGCAGTGAACGCGACAGGGGGCGGGTAGATACGCAGTATTTT; CDR3aa: CASSERDRGRVDTQYF
j_gene: TRBJ2-5; abundance: .; v_gene: TRBV7-7; d_gene: .; CDR3nt: TGTGCCAGCAGCCGAAGCGGCGGAGCAAAAGAGACCCAGTACTTC; CDR3aa: CASSRSGGAKETQYF
j_gene: TRBJ1-1; abundance: few; v_gene: TRBV28; d_gene: .; CDR3nt: TGTGCCAGCAGTGCGGACTTGCTGAACACTGAAGCTTTCTTT; CDR3aa: CASSADLLNTEAFF
j_gene: TRBJ1-4; abundance: .; v_gene: TRBV25-1; d_gene: TRBD1; CDR3nt: TGTGCCAGCAGTTTGACAGGGGCTGAAAAACTGTTTTTT; CDR3aa: CASSLTGAEKLFF
j_gene: TRBJ2-4; abundance: .; v_gene: TRBV15; d_gene: .; CDR3nt: TGTGCCACCAGGCGAGAGACTAGTGCCAAAAACATTCAGTACTTC; CDR3aa: CATRRETSAKNIQYF
j_gene: TRBJ1-1; abundance: few; v_gene: TRBV4-2; d_gene: .; CDR3nt: TGTGCCAGCAGCCAAGACCCACAGGTTCTGAACACTGAAGCTTTCTTT; CDR3aa: CASSQDPQVLNTEAFF
j_gene: TRBJ2-7; abundance: .; v_gene: TRBV5-4; d_gene: TRBD1; CDR3nt: TGTGCCAGCAGCTCGGACAGGGAATGGGGCGAGCAGTACTTC; CDR3aa: CASSSDREWGEQYF
j_gene: TRBJ2-5; abundance: .; v_gene: TRBV30; d_gene: TRBD1; CDR3nt: TGTGCCTGGAGCTCCAGACAGGGGGCGAGAGGGACCCAGTACTTC; CDR3aa: CAWSSRQGARGTQYF
j_gene: TRBJ2-7; abundance: few; v_gene: TRBV6-6; d_gene: TRBD1; CDR3nt: TGTGCCAGCAGCCCTGGACAGGTTGGAACCTACGAGCAGTACTTC; CDR3aa: CASSPGQVGTYEQYF
j_gene: TRBJ1-3; abundance: .; v_gene: TRBV7-8; d_gene: .; CDR3nt: TGTGCCACCCCTCTATTGATCAGGACATCGGGAAACACCATATATTTT; CDR3aa: CATPLLIRTSGNTIYF
j_gene: TRBJ2-7; abundance: .; v_gene: TRBV10-3; d_gene: .; CDR3nt: TGTGCCATCAGTGAGTACAGGGCCTCCTACGAGCAGTACTTC; CDR3aa: CAISEYRASYEQYF
j_gene: TRBJ1-2; abundance: .; v_gene: TRBV7-9; d_gene: TRBD1; CDR3nt: TGTTCCAGCAGCTTAGGACTTGACAGGGCGGATGGCTACACCTTC; CDR3aa: CSSSLGLDRADGYTF
j_gene: TRBJ2-5; abundance: .; v_gene: TRBV27; d_gene: TRBD2; CDR3nt: TGTGCCAGCAGTCGGGCTAGCGGGAGGGAAGAGACCCAGTACTTC; CDR3aa: CASSRASGREETQYF
j_gene: TRBJ2-7; abundance: .; v_gene: TRBV5-1; d_gene: TRBD2; CDR3nt: TGCGCCAGCAGCTTGGGAGAGGGAGGGTCCTCCTACGAGCAGTACTTC; CDR3aa: CASSLGEGGSSYEQYF
j_gene: TRBJ2-1; abundance: .; v_gene: TRBV11-2; d_gene: .; CDR3nt: TGTGCCAGCAGCAACCAGGGGCCTTTCTGGGATGAGCAGTTCTTC; CDR3aa: CASSNQGPFWDEQFF